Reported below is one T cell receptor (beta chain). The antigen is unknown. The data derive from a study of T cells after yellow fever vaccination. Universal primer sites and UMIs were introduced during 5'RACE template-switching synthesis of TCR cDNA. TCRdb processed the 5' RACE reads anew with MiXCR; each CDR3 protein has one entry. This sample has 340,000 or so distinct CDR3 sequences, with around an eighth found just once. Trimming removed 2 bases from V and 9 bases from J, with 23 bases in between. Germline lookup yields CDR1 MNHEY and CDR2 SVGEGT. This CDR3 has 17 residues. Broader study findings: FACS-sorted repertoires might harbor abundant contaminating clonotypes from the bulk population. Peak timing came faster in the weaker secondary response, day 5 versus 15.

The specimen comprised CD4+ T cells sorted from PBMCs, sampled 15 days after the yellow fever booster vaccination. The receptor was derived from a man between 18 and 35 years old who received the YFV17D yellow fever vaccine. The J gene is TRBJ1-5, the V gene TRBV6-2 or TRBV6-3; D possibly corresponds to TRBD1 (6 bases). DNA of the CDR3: TGTGCCAGCAGTTACGGACCCCCGACAGGCTGGGGGCTGCCCCAGCATTTT. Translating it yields CASSYGPPTGWGLPQHF.